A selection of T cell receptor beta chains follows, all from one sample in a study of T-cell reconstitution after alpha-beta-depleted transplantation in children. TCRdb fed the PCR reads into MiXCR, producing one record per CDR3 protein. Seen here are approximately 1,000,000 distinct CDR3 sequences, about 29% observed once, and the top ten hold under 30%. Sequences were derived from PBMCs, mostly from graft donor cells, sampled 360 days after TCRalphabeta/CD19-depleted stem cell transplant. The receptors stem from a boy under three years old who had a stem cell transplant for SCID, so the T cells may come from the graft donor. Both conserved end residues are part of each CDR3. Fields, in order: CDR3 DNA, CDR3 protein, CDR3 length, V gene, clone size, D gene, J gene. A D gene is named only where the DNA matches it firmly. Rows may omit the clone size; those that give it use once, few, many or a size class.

CDR3nt: TGCGCCAGCAGCTTGGGAAGGAAGAGCGACGAGCAGTACTTC
CDR3aa: CASSLGRKSDEQYF
len: 14
v_gene: TRBV5-1
abundance: .
d_gene: .
j_gene: TRBJ2-7

CDR3nt: TGCAGTGCTAGAGATCGAGGCGGGGGTGCGAACACCGGGGAGCTGTTTTTT
CDR3aa: CSARDRGGGANTGELFF
len: 17
v_gene: TRBV20-1
abundance: few
d_gene: TRBD2
j_gene: TRBJ2-2

CDR3nt: TGTGCCAGCACCCCTCGCGCCAGGGAGGGAACAGATACGCAGTATTTT
CDR3aa: CASTPRAREGTDTQYF
len: 16
v_gene: TRBV2
abundance: .
d_gene: TRBD2
j_gene: TRBJ2-3

CDR3nt: TGTGCCACCGGCCCAAGACTAGCGGAGAGCTCCTACGAGCAGTACTTC
CDR3aa: CATGPRLAESSYEQYF
len: 16
v_gene: TRBV10-3
abundance: few
d_gene: TRBD2
j_gene: TRBJ2-7

CDR3nt: TGCAGTGCCAGAGGGACAGGGCTTAATGAAAAACTGTTTTTT
CDR3aa: CSARGTGLNEKLFF
len: 14
v_gene: TRBV20-1
abundance: few
d_gene: TRBD1
j_gene: TRBJ1-4

CDR3nt: TGCAGCGTTGTCCGGGGCTCCTACAATGAGCAGTTCTTC
CDR3aa: CSVVRGSYNEQFF
len: 13
v_gene: TRBV29-1
abundance: .
d_gene: .
j_gene: TRBJ2-1

CDR3nt: TGCAGCGCCGGGACCGGGGATTCCTCGTTCTTC
CDR3aa: CSAGTGDSSFF
len: 11
v_gene: TRBV29-1
abundance: .
d_gene: .
j_gene: TRBJ2-1

CDR3nt: TGTGCCAGCAGTAACCGGGACGCTGGCTACACCTTC
CDR3aa: CASSNRDAGYTF
len: 12
v_gene: TRBV12-3/TRBV12-4
abundance: .
d_gene: .
j_gene: TRBJ1-2

CDR3nt: TGTGCCAGCAGTTACTCATTCCCGAACAGGGGGCTGGAGCTGTTTTTT
CDR3aa: CASSYSFPNRGLELFF
len: 16
v_gene: TRBV6-5
abundance: few
d_gene: TRBD1
j_gene: TRBJ2-2

CDR3nt: TGTGCCAGCAGCTTACAAACAGTCACCTCCTACAATGAGCAGTTCTTC
CDR3aa: CASSLQTVTSYNEQFF
len: 16
v_gene: TRBV7-8
abundance: few
d_gene: .
j_gene: TRBJ2-1

CDR3nt: TGTGCCAGTGACCCGGGCAGGGCCGATGGCTACACCTTC
CDR3aa: CASDPGRADGYTF
len: 13
v_gene: TRBV24-1
abundance: once
d_gene: .
j_gene: TRBJ1-2

CDR3nt: TGTGCCAGCTCTGTCCAGGGACAGCAAAACAATGAGCAGTTCTTC
CDR3aa: CASSVQGQQNNEQFF
len: 15
v_gene: TRBV12-3/TRBV12-4
abundance: few
d_gene: TRBD1
j_gene: TRBJ2-1

CDR3nt: TGCAGTGCTCTCACCTCTGGAAACACCATATATTTT
CDR3aa: CSALTSGNTIYF
len: 12
v_gene: TRBV20-1
abundance: few
d_gene: .
j_gene: TRBJ1-3

CDR3nt: TGCGCCAGCAGCCCCGGACAGTTCTCGGAGCAGTACTTC
CDR3aa: CASSPGQFSEQYF
len: 13
v_gene: TRBV5-1
abundance: .
d_gene: .
j_gene: TRBJ2-7

CDR3nt: TGTGCCAGCAGTTTATTTTACGGCAGGGTTTTTACCGAGCAGTACTTC
CDR3aa: CASSLFYGRVFTEQYF
len: 16
v_gene: TRBV12-3/TRBV12-4
abundance: .
d_gene: .
j_gene: TRBJ2-7

CDR3nt: TGCGCCAGCAGAATTGGGGACAGCATCTACAATGAGCAGTTCTTC
CDR3aa: CASRIGDSIYNEQFF
len: 15
v_gene: TRBV5-1
abundance: few
d_gene: TRBD1
j_gene: TRBJ2-1

CDR3nt: TGCAGTGCTAGGCAGACAGGTTGGGGCAATCAGCCCCAGCATTTT
CDR3aa: CSARQTGWGNQPQHF
len: 15
v_gene: TRBV20-1
abundance: .
d_gene: .
j_gene: TRBJ1-5

CDR3nt: TGCAGTGCTAGGGGGGACTTCTCTAGCACAGATACGCAGTATTTT
CDR3aa: CSARGDFSSTDTQYF
len: 15
v_gene: TRBV20-1
abundance: few
d_gene: .
j_gene: TRBJ2-3

CDR3nt: TGTGCCACCGATGAAGCTTTCTTT
CDR3aa: CATDEAFF
len: 8
v_gene: TRBV12-3/TRBV12-4
abundance: many
d_gene: .
j_gene: TRBJ1-1

CDR3nt: TGTGCCAGCAGGGGGAGGGGGCGCAACACCGGGGAGCTGTTTTTT
CDR3aa: CASRGRGRNTGELFF
len: 15
v_gene: TRBV7-8
abundance: .
d_gene: .
j_gene: TRBJ2-2

CDR3nt: TGCAGCGTCCAGGGTGGGAGATACGAGCAGTACTTC
CDR3aa: CSVQGGRYEQYF
len: 12
v_gene: TRBV29-1
abundance: few
d_gene: .
j_gene: TRBJ2-7

CDR3nt: TGCGCCAGCAGCCCCCCTAGCTATGAGCAGTTCTTC
CDR3aa: CASSPPSYEQFF
len: 12
v_gene: TRBV5-1
abundance: few
d_gene: .
j_gene: TRBJ2-1

CDR3nt: TGTGCCAGCAGCCCGAGGACAGGTTCGACCTACGAGCAGTACTTC
CDR3aa: CASSPRTGSTYEQYF
len: 15
v_gene: TRBV11-2
abundance: .
d_gene: TRBD1
j_gene: TRBJ2-7

CDR3nt: TGCGCCAGCAGCTTGGGCCGGACAGGATCCCTCCAAGAGACCCAGTACTTC
CDR3aa: CASSLGRTGSLQETQYF
len: 17
v_gene: TRBV5-1
abundance: few
d_gene: TRBD1
j_gene: TRBJ2-5

CDR3nt: TGTGCCAGCAGCTCTGACAGGTTTAATTCACCCCTCCACTTT
CDR3aa: CASSSDRFNSPLHF
len: 14
v_gene: TRBV7-6
abundance: few
d_gene: .
j_gene: TRBJ1-6

CDR3nt: TGTGCCCCCCAGTTCGCGAACACCGGGGAGCTGTTTTTT
CDR3aa: CAPQFANTGELFF
len: 13
v_gene: TRBV6-1
abundance: .
d_gene: .
j_gene: TRBJ2-2

CDR3nt: TGTGCCAGCAGCCCTACAGGGACCGCCGGTTTCTTT
CDR3aa: CASSPTGTAGFF
len: 12
v_gene: TRBV5-5
abundance: .
d_gene: .
j_gene: TRBJ1-1

CDR3nt: TGTGCCAGCAGCTTAGCAGGCGGGACGGCGCAGGGAGCCAAAAACATTCAGTACTTC
CDR3aa: CASSLAGGTAQGAKNIQYF
len: 19
v_gene: TRBV7-2
abundance: .
d_gene: .
j_gene: TRBJ2-4

CDR3nt: TGCAGTGCTATGCCCGGGGGGACAGATACGCAGTATTTT
CDR3aa: CSAMPGGTDTQYF
len: 13
v_gene: TRBV20-1
abundance: .
d_gene: TRBD2
j_gene: TRBJ2-3

CDR3nt: TGCGCCAGCAGCTTGACAGGGGTAACTGAAGCTTTCTTT
CDR3aa: CASSLTGVTEAFF
len: 13
v_gene: TRBV12-3/TRBV12-4
abundance: many
d_gene: TRBD1
j_gene: TRBJ1-1

CDR3nt: TGCAGCGTTGATCGTCTAGCGGGGAGGAATGAGCAGTTCTTC
CDR3aa: CSVDRLAGRNEQFF
len: 14
v_gene: TRBV29-1
abundance: .
d_gene: TRBD2
j_gene: TRBJ2-1

CDR3nt: TGTGCCAGCAGTGGGCAGACAGCGAATGAAAAACTGTTTTTT
CDR3aa: CASSGQTANEKLFF
len: 14
v_gene: TRBV2
abundance: .
d_gene: .
j_gene: TRBJ1-4

CDR3nt: TGCAGCGTCAACAGAGGTGAGGCCCAGTACTTC
CDR3aa: CSVNRGEAQYF
len: 11
v_gene: TRBV29-1
abundance: .
d_gene: .
j_gene: TRBJ2-5

CDR3nt: TGTGCCAGCAGTTCTACCGGGACTAGCGGGGTAAGGGCCTACGAGCAGTACTTC
CDR3aa: CASSSTGTSGVRAYEQYF
len: 18
v_gene: TRBV13
abundance: .
d_gene: TRBD2
j_gene: TRBJ2-7

CDR3nt: TGTGCCAGCAGCCACCTTACAGGGACAGATACGCAGTATTTT
CDR3aa: CASSHLTGTDTQYF
len: 14
v_gene: TRBV12-3/TRBV12-4
abundance: .
d_gene: .
j_gene: TRBJ2-3

CDR3nt: TGTGCCAGCAGTTCCGGACTAGCGGGGGGCTTGGCGTACGAGCAGTACTTC
CDR3aa: CASSSGLAGGLAYEQYF
len: 17
v_gene: TRBV6-2/TRBV6-3
abundance: .
d_gene: TRBD2
j_gene: TRBJ2-7

CDR3nt: TGTGCCAGCAGCTTGGCTCGCGGGGGCCTCTACAATGAGCAGTTCTTC
CDR3aa: CASSLARGGLYNEQFF
len: 16
v_gene: TRBV7-9
abundance: .
d_gene: .
j_gene: TRBJ2-1

CDR3nt: TGTGCCAGCAGCCAAAGTTCCTTGTCCTACAATGAGCAGTTCTTC
CDR3aa: CASSQSSLSYNEQFF
len: 15
v_gene: TRBV3-1
abundance: .
d_gene: .
j_gene: TRBJ2-1

CDR3nt: TGCGCCAGCAGCTTGGGATTTTCCAGTGAGCAGTTCTTC
CDR3aa: CASSLGFSSEQFF
len: 13
v_gene: TRBV5-1
abundance: few
d_gene: .
j_gene: TRBJ2-1

CDR3nt: TGTGCCAGCAGTGAAGAGGAGGCGTTGGCACGCGAGCAGTACTTC
CDR3aa: CASSEEEALAREQYF
len: 15
v_gene: TRBV2
abundance: once
d_gene: .
j_gene: TRBJ2-7

CDR3nt: TGCAGTGCTAGTCCACCGGTTAGCTGGTTCCAAGAGACCCAGTACTTC
CDR3aa: CSASPPVSWFQETQYF
len: 16
v_gene: TRBV20-1
abundance: few
d_gene: .
j_gene: TRBJ2-5

CDR3nt: TGCGCCAGCAGCCACCTATCCAGGGGAGACGGGGGAGCTTTCTTT
CDR3aa: CASSHLSRGDGGAFF
len: 15
v_gene: TRBV4-1
abundance: .
d_gene: .
j_gene: TRBJ1-1

CDR3nt: TGTGCCAGCAGCAACCCCGGGACAGGCTCCTACGAGCAGTACTTC
CDR3aa: CASSNPGTGSYEQYF
len: 15
v_gene: TRBV12-3/TRBV12-4
abundance: .
d_gene: TRBD1
j_gene: TRBJ2-7

CDR3nt: TGTGCCATCAGGTCGGCCGGGACAGGGGCAGATACGCAGTATTTT
CDR3aa: CAIRSAGTGADTQYF
len: 15
v_gene: TRBV10-3
abundance: few
d_gene: TRBD1
j_gene: TRBJ2-3

CDR3nt: TGTGCCAGCAGTTACGCGGAGGGCTCGGGTGAGCAGTACTTC
CDR3aa: CASSYAEGSGEQYF
len: 14
v_gene: TRBV6-5
abundance: .
d_gene: .
j_gene: TRBJ2-7

CDR3nt: TGTGCCAGCAGTATCTCTAGCGGGAGGGCCCCAGAGACCCAGTACTTC
CDR3aa: CASSISSGRAPETQYF
len: 16
v_gene: TRBV12-3/TRBV12-4
abundance: once
d_gene: TRBD2
j_gene: TRBJ2-5

CDR3nt: TGCAGTGCTAGACCTCAGAGACTAAGGGCAGAGACCCAGTACTTC
CDR3aa: CSARPQRLRAETQYF
len: 15
v_gene: TRBV20-1
abundance: .
d_gene: .
j_gene: TRBJ2-5

CDR3nt: TGTGCCAGCAGTAAACAGGGGGCCAACACCGGGGAGCTGTTTTTT
CDR3aa: CASSKQGANTGELFF
len: 15
v_gene: TRBV12-3/TRBV12-4
abundance: few
d_gene: TRBD1
j_gene: TRBJ2-2

CDR3nt: TGCAGTGCTAAGGATAGTGGCAGGCGACCCTACGAGCAGTACTTC
CDR3aa: CSAKDSGRRPYEQYF
len: 15
v_gene: TRBV20-1
abundance: .
d_gene: .
j_gene: TRBJ2-7

CDR3nt: TGCGCCAGCAGCTCTCAACCGGACCAGGTTGGTGGCTACACCTTC
CDR3aa: CASSSQPDQVGGYTF
len: 15
v_gene: TRBV5-1
abundance: once
d_gene: .
j_gene: TRBJ1-2

CDR3nt: TGTGCCAGCAATATTGGGACAGGGAGATACAATGAGCAGTTCTTC
CDR3aa: CASNIGTGRYNEQFF
len: 15
v_gene: TRBV6-1
abundance: .
d_gene: TRBD1
j_gene: TRBJ2-1

CDR3nt: TGTGCCAGCAGCCAAGGAGCCAGGGGGGCCCAAGAGACCCAGTACTTC
CDR3aa: CASSQGARGAQETQYF
len: 16
v_gene: TRBV4-2
abundance: few
d_gene: .
j_gene: TRBJ2-5